These 27 T cell receptor beta chains were sequenced from one sample in a study of cytomegalovirus exposure and HLA in healthy donors. In the PCR, 60 Vbeta and 13 Jbeta primers were used. TCRdb's table, derived via immunoSEQ multiplex PCR, lists solely in-frame clones and lacks some. The table includes 75,000 to 100,000 clones, around 82% detected once. The sequencing input was PBMCs. Receptors were obtained from a man between 35 and 55 years old in good health and CMV-seronegative.

This clone was counted between two and nine times. The chain recombines TRBV6-5 with TRBJ2-7; TRBD1 might be the D (5 bases). Per the germline V gene, CDR1 is MNHEY and CDR2 is SVGAGI. Trimming took off 6 bases at V and 2 bases at J, with 14 bases between the two ends. The length of the CDR3 is 14 residues. The CDR3 loop is CASSLALGAYEQYF. The DNA of the CDR3 is TGTGCCAGCAGCCTTGCCCTAGGGGCCTACGAGCAGTACTTC.

CDR3 residues: CASSPGQRETQYF. In DNA, the CDR3 is TGCGCCAGCAGCCCGGGACAGCGGGAGACCCAGTACTTC. This rearrangement joins TRBV5-1 to TRBJ2-5; 7 positions match TRBD1. Trimming took 4 bases from V and 5 from J; bases not matched to a gene: 5. The V gene's germline CDR1 is SGHRS and CDR2 YFSETQ. The CDR3 is 13 residues long. The full variable domain, with the rest looked up from reference TRBV5-1 and TRBJ2-5, is KAGVTQTPRYLIKTRGQQVTLSCSPISGHRSVSWYQQTPGQGLQFLFEYFSETQRNKGNFPGRFSGRQFSNSRSEMNVSTLELGDSALYLCASSPGQRETQYFGPGTRLLVL.

The sample holds a few counts of this clone. The CDR3 protein is CASSISGIRHEQFF. CDR3 in DNA: TGTGCCAGTTCCATTAGCGGGATACGTCATGAGCAGTTCTTC. The rearrangement uses TRBV19 and TRBJ2-1; 8 bases are shared with TRBD2. The V gene's germline CDR1 is LNHDA and CDR2 SQIVND (reference sequence). The CDR3 extends over 14 amino acids. V trimming: 8 bases; J trimming: 8 bases; junction bases outside the gene matches: 11.

The V call is TRBV29-1, the J call TRBJ2-3; D gene unclear. The length of the CDR3 is 13 residues. The V gene's germline CDR1 is SQVTM and CDR2 ANQGSEA. The ends were cut back, 3 bases at V and 2 bases at J, with 9 bases in the middle. DNA of the CDR3: TGCAGCGTTGAGGGCCAGCCCACAGATACGCAGTATTTT. Translation: CSVEGQPTDTQYF.

The chain has TRBV10-2 and TRBJ2-7; no definite D call. The germline V gene encodes CDR1 WSHSY and CDR2 SAAADI. The CDR3 loop spans 13 amino acids. V lost 4 bases and J 0 bases, leaving 7 bases between the germline ends. CDR3 sequence reads: CASSVSSSYEQYF. The CDR3 coding sequence is TGCGCCAGCAGTGTTAGCAGCTCCTACGAGCAGTACTTC.

This clone was counted a single time. The chain recombines TRBV6-1 with TRBJ2-2, with D maybe TRBD1 (6 bases). Germline V gene sequence: CDR1 MNHNS, CDR2 SASEGT. This CDR3 has 14 residues. The V end lost 6 bases, the J end lost 5 bases, and 13 bases lay between the germline ends. The chain's CDR3 is CASRDFTGTGELFF. The CDR3 coding sequence is TGTGCCAGCAGGGATTTTACAGGGACCGGGGAGCTGTTTTTT.

The rearrangement links TRBV6-5 to TRBJ1-4; D ambiguous. From germline, CDR1 is MNHEY and CDR2 SVGAGI. This CDR3 region has 14 residues. The V and J ends lost 0 bases and 7 bases respectively, with 9 bases between them. The CDR3 region has the DNA TGTGCCAGCAGTTACTCGGGCAGAGCTGAAAAACTGTTTTTT. It yields the protein CASSYSGRAEKLFF.

The chain employs TRBV5-1 and TRBJ2-5, with 15 bases fitting TRBD2. With 4 bases clipped from V and 2 bases from J, the junction kept 3 bases outside the gene matches. CDR1 and CDR2 from the germline V gene are SGHRS and YFSETQ. This CDR3 is 16 amino acids long. The CDR3 sequence is CASSLGLAGGQETQYF. The DNA of the CDR3 is TGCGCCAGCAGCCTAGGACTAGCGGGAGGGCAAGAGACCCAGTACTTC. The full variable domain, completed using reference TRBV5-1 and TRBJ2-5, is KAGVTQTPRYLIKTRGQQVTLSCSPISGHRSVSWYQQTPGQGLQFLFEYFSETQRNKGNFPGRFSGRQFSNSRSEMNVSTLELGDSALYLCASSLGLAGGQETQYFGPGTRLLVL.

Here the CDR3 DNA reads TGTGCCAGTAAGGGGCCGACCTATAATTCACCCCTCCACTTT. This gives the protein CASKGPTYNSPLHF. This chain joins TRBV19 and TRBJ1-6, with D possibly TRBD1 on 5 matching bases. Trimming stripped 7 bases from V and 2 bases from J, with 9 bases between. The CDR3 extends over 14 amino acids. CDR1 and CDR2 (germline): LNHDA, SQIVND (reference sequence).

V usage is TRBV7-2 and J usage is TRBJ2-3; TRBD2 agrees at 14 bases. CDR3 size: 16 residues. CDR1 and CDR2 from the germline V gene are SGHTA and FQGNSA. J gave up 1 base and V 4 bases, and 1 base lay outside the gene matches. DNA for the CDR3: TGTGCCAGCAGCTCGGGACTAGCGGGAGGCACAGATACGCAGTATTTT. It codes for CASSSGLAGGTDTQYF. The full variable domain, with the rest looked up from reference TRBV7-2 and TRBJ2-3, is GAGVSQSPSNKVTEKGKDVELRCDPISGHTALYWYRQSLGQGLEFLIYFQGNSAPDKSGLPSDRFSAERTGGSVSTLTIQRTQQEDSAVYLCASSSGLAGGTDTQYFGPGTRLTVL.

The rearrangement links TRBV9 to TRBJ1-3, with no clear D. This CDR3 has 14 residues. Trimming left V 4 bases short and J 4 bases short, with 12 bases between. Germline V gene lookup returns CDR1 SGDLS and CDR2 YYNGEE. The CDR3 loop reads CASSPMGRGNTIYF. The CDR3, as DNA: TGTGCCAGCAGCCCCATGGGGAGAGGAAACACCATATATTTT.

The V and J genes are TRBV27 and TRBJ2-7; 9 bases line up with TRBD2. The CDR3 contains 17 residues. The germline V gene has CDR1 MNHEY and CDR2 SMNVEV (reference sequence). V lost 4 bases to trimming and J lost 3 bases; unmatched junction nucleotides: 13. CDR3 sequence: CASSSLTSGRGLYEQYF. The DNA for the CDR3 is TGTGCCAGCAGTTCATTAACTAGCGGGCGGGGGCTCTACGAGCAGTACTTC.

The genes are TRBV19 and TRBJ2-2; D might be TRBD2 (7 bases). Trimming took off 1 base at V and 6 bases at J, with 15 bases between the two ends. CDR3 length equals 16 residues. Germline-derived CDR1 and CDR2 are LNHDA and SQIVND (reference sequence). CDR3 nucleotide sequence: TGTGCCAGTAGTATAGCGGGGGGCGCGACTGCCGGGGAGCTGTTTTTT. It translates to CASSIAGGATAGELFF.

This clone was observed a handful of times. The chain recombines TRBV5-1 with TRBJ1-1, with TRBD1 matching over 7 bases. Germline V lookup: CDR1 SGHRS, CDR2 YFSETQ. The CDR3 is 17 residues long. With V trimmed by 4 bases and J by 0 bases, 12 bases remained unmatched. Written as DNA, the CDR3 is TGCGCCAGCAGCCCAAACCAACAGGGGACCATGAACACTGAAGCTTTCTTT. This translates into CASSPNQQGTMNTEAFF.

The chain carries TRBV2 and TRBJ2-1, with D possibly matching TRBD2 (5 bases). V shed 9 bases and J shed 4 bases, with 16 bases lying between them. Germline V gene sequence: CDR1 SNHLY, CDR2 FYNNEI. The CDR3 is 14 residues long. In DNA form, the CDR3 reads TGTGCCAGAGCAACTAGTCGCGCGTACAATGAGCAGTTCTTC. It yields the protein CARATSRAYNEQFF.

This chain joins TRBV7-2 and TRBJ2-5, with 11 bases aligning to TRBD2. Germline CDR1 SGHTA, CDR2 FQGNSA. V lost 0 bases and J lost 2; bases outside the gene matches: 2. The CDR3 has 16 residues. CDR3 protein: CASSLASGGGQETQYF. CDR3 DNA sequence: TGTGCCAGCAGCTTAGCTAGCGGGGGGGGACAAGAGACCCAGTACTTC.

The chain recombines TRBV7-8 with TRBJ1-1; D remains unclear. V was shortened by 0 bases and J by 4 bases, with 9 bases between the two germline ends. This CDR3 has 14 residues. Germline CDR1 reads SGHVS; CDR2 reads FQNEAQ. The CDR3 region is CASSLARLTTEAFF. In DNA form, the CDR3 reads TGTGCCAGCAGCTTAGCGCGACTAACCACTGAAGCTTTCTTT.

V usage is TRBV6-5 and J usage is TRBJ1-2; D remains ambiguous. CDR1 is MNHEY and CDR2 is SVGAGI in the germline V gene. The CDR3 runs to 13 residues. With 0 bases removed from V and 1 base from J, the gap between germline ends came to 3 bases. The CDR3 DNA reads TGTGCCAGCAGTTACTCCTTTAACTATGGCTACACCTTC. Translating gives CASSYSFNYGYTF.

The chain uses TRBV9 and TRBJ1-1, with TRBD1 matching over 11 bases. This CDR3 spans 17 amino acids. With V trimmed by 0 bases and J by 0 bases, 4 bases remained unmatched. From germline, CDR1 is SGDLS and CDR2 YYNGEE. The CDR3 spells CASSVGRTGGLNTEAFF. CDR3 sequence (DNA): TGTGCCAGCAGCGTAGGGAGGACAGGGGGCCTGAACACTGAAGCTTTCTTT.

The chain employs TRBV30 and TRBJ2-5, with a possible D match to TRBD1 (5 bases). V was pared by 0 bases and J by 4 bases, with 9 bases between. CDR3 length: 13 residues. The germline V gene has CDR1 GTSNPN and CDR2 SVGIG (reference sequence). CDR3 in amino acids: CAWSVRVRETQYF. The CDR3 DNA is TGTGCCTGGAGTGTCAGGGTGAGAGAGACCCAGTACTTC.

This clone was seen a single time. The chain is built from TRBV28 and TRBJ2-7; a possible D gene is TRBD2 (6 bases). Germline-derived CDR1 and CDR2 are MDHEN and SYDVKM. Trimming left V 6 bases short and J 3 bases short, with 15 bases between. The CDR3 has 14 amino acids. CDR3 DNA: TGTGCCAGCAGCCGCGGGACGGGTATCTACGAGCAGTACTTC. Translated: CASSRGTGIYEQYF. The full variable domain, with the rest looked up from reference TRBV28 and TRBJ2-7, is DVKVTQSSRYLVKRTGEKVFLECVQDMDHENMFWYRQDPGLGLRLIYFSYDVKMKEKGDIPEGYSVSREKKERFSLILESASTNQTSMYLCASSRGTGIYEQYFGPGTRLTVT.

This sequence joins TRBV2 and TRBJ1-1; weak D call: TRBD1 (6 bases). V lost 8 bases, J lost 0 bases, and 10 bases lay in between. CDR1 SNHLY and CDR2 FYNNEI come from the germline V gene. The CDR3 extends over 13 amino acids. CDR3 protein: CASFDRLNTEAFF. CDR3 nucleotide sequence: TGTGCCAGCTTTGACAGGTTGAACACTGAAGCTTTCTTT.

V usage is TRBV5-1 and J usage is TRBJ1-2; TRBD1 matches at 11 bases. Per the germline V gene, CDR1 is SGHRS and CDR2 is YFSETQ. V shed 0 bases and J 6 bases; nucleotides not matched to a gene: 13. The CDR3 is 18 residues long. The CDR3 nucleotides read TGCGCCAGCAGCTTGGGCGGACAGGGGGCAGGAAAAGTTAATGGCTACACCTTC. Translating gives CASSLGGQGAGKVNGYTF.

The chain uses TRBV11-2 and TRBJ2-1; 10 positions agree with TRBD2. Germline V gene sequence: CDR1 SGHAT, CDR2 FQNNGV. CDR3 size: 17 residues. The J segment lost 9 bases and the V segment lost 1 base, leaving 12 bases of the junction unmatched. CDR3 loop: CASSLGPSSGGLVEQFF. In DNA, the CDR3 is TGTGCCAGCAGCTTAGGACCATCTAGCGGGGGTTTAGTTGAGCAGTTCTTC.

The rearrangement joins TRBV30 to TRBJ1-3; 9 bases are a match to TRBD1. The V gene end was trimmed by 2 bases and the J gene end by 7 bases; junction bases not matched to a gene: 6. From germline, CDR1 is GTSNPN and CDR2 SVGIG (reference sequence). This CDR3 is 14 amino acids long. CDR3 region: CAWSTGTGRNTIYF. CDR3 coding DNA: TGTGCCTGGAGTACAGGGACAGGGAGGAACACCATATATTTT. Full variable domain (remainder filled in from reference TRBV30 and TRBJ1-3): SQTIHQWPATLVQPVGSPLSLECTVEGTSNPNLYWYRQAAGRGLQLLFYSVGIGQISSEVPQNLSASRPQDRQFILSSKKLLLSDSGFYLCAWSTGTGRNTIYFGEGSWLTVV.

The chain joins TRBV4-2 to TRBJ2-7; 8 nucleotides align to TRBD1. V shed 4 bases and J 5 bases; nucleotides not matched to a gene: 7. The CDR3 is 14 residues long. Germline CDR1 LGHNA, CDR2 YNFKEQ. The CDR3 DNA reads TGTGCCAGCAGCCCCCGAGGACAGGGTAACGAGCAGTACTTC. Its protein is CASSPRGQGNEQYF.

The chain couples TRBV28 to TRBJ2-3; TRBD2 matches 13 bases. CDR3 length: 20 amino acids. Germline assignment: CDR1 MDHEN and CDR2 SYDVKM. V was pared by 5 bases and J by 5 bases, with 19 bases of the junction left unmatched. The CDR3 protein is CASSTQTTSGRSGGLDTQYF. As DNA, the CDR3 is TGTGCCAGCAGTACACAAACGACTAGCGGGAGGTCCGGAGGGTTAGATACGCAGTATTTT.